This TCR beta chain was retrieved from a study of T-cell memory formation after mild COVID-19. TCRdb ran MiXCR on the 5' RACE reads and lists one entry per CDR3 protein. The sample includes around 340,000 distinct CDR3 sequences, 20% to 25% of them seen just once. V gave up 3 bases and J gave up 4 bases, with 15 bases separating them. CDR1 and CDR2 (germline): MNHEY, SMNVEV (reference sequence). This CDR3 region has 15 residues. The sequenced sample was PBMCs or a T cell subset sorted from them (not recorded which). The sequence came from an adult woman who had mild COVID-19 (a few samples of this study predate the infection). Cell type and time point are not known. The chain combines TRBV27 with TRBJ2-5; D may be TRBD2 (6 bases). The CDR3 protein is CASSFLPGSPETQYF. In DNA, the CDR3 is TGTGCCAGCAGTTTCCTCCCCGGGAGTCCAGAGACCCAGTACTTC.